These T cell receptor beta chains were read from a single sample in a study of cytomegalovirus exposure and HLA in healthy donors. Measured with immunoSEQ multiplex PCR; TCRdb has only the in-frame clones, and not every one. The profile covers about 150,000 clones, with over 75% appearing a single time and roughly 0.69% taken by the ten largest. The sample comprised PBMCs. These receptors were obtained from a male donor in good health and CMV-seronegative. CDR3s include the opening cysteine and the closing phenylalanine or tryptophan. The D gene is left open where the match is weak. Expanded clones are given a class, and other clones once, few, many or no size at all.

abundance | j_gene | v_gene | d_gene | CDR3aa | CDR3nt
- | TRBJ2-7 | TRBV18 | - | CASSFNGYEQYF | TGTGCCAGCTCATTCAACGGCTACGAGCAGTACTTC
- | TRBJ1-2 | TRBV19 | TRBD1 | CASSATGTGLGYTF | TGTGCCAGTAGTGCGACCGGGACAGGGTTGGGCTACACCTTC
- | TRBJ2-7 | TRBV15 | TRBD1 | CATSSPGTVYEQYF | TGTGCCACCAGCAGCCCCGGGACAGTTTACGAGCAGTACTTC
once | TRBJ2-3 | TRBV7-3 | TRBD2 | CASSLIASGNGDTQYF | TGTGCCAGCAGCTTAATTGCTAGCGGGAATGGAGATACGCAGTATTTT
once | TRBJ1-1 | TRBV2 | - | CASSLTENTEAFF | TGTGCCAGCAGTTTGACAGAAAACACTGAAGCTTTCTTT
- | TRBJ2-1 | TRBV29-1 | - | CSVEDRTPYNEQFF | TGCAGCGTTGAAGACAGGACTCCCTACAATGAGCAGTTCTTC
- | TRBJ1-5 | TRBV12-5 | TRBD1 | CASAPGQGIQPQHF | TGTGCTAGTGCCCCGGGACAGGGAATTCAGCCCCAGCATTTT
- | TRBJ2-5 | TRBV7-9 | - | CASSLGARIRYQETQYF | TGTGCCAGCAGCTTAGGCGCGAGGATCCGGTACCAAGAGACCCAGTACTTC
- | TRBJ1-2 | TRBV27 | TRBD1 | CASSPDRSLVRGYTF | TGTGCCAGCAGCCCGGACAGGTCCCTCGTGAGAGGCTACACCTTC
- | TRBJ2-7 | TRBV10-3 | TRBD2 | CAISPPRTSSYEQYF | TGTGCCATCAGTCCCCCTCGGACTAGCTCCTACGAGCAGTACTTC
- | TRBJ2-5 | TRBV6-5 | - | CASTGFTRETQYF | TGTGCCAGTACCGGGTTTACGCGGGAGACCCAGTACTTC
- | TRBJ2-2 | TRBV6-5 | TRBD1 | CASSYSQGAGELFF | TGTGCCAGCAGTTACTCTCAGGGGGCCGGGGAGCTGTTTTTT
- | TRBJ1-3 | TRBV13 | - | CASSLVHTGSNTIYF | TGTGCCAGCAGCTTAGTCCATACGGGGTCAAACACCATATATTTT
- | TRBJ2-7 | TRBV6-5 | - | CASSNTGSYEQYF | TGTGCCAGCAGTAATACAGGGTCCTACGAGCAGTACTTC
- | TRBJ2-3 | TRBV30 | TRBD1 | CAWSGDSAGTDTQYF | TGTGCCTGGAGTGGGGACAGCGCCGGCACAGATACGCAGTATTTT
- | TRBJ2-5 | TRBV4-3 | TRBD1 | CASSQGRTGQTQYF | TGCGCCAGCAGCCAAGGGCGGACAGGTCAGACCCAGTACTTC
- | TRBJ2-3 | TRBV5-1 | - | CASSAKGTSTDTQYF | TGCGCCAGCAGCGCCAAAGGGACTTCCACAGATACGCAGTATTTT
- | TRBJ2-2 | TRBV19 | - | CASSIDIVTELFF | TGTGCCAGTAGTATAGATATTGTGACTGAGCTGTTTTTT
- | TRBJ2-7 | TRBV6-1 | TRBD1 | CASSEGGDSSYEQYF | TGTGCCAGCAGTGAAGGAGGGGACAGCTCCTACGAGCAGTACTTC
- | TRBJ1-2 | TRBV5-5 | TRBD1 | CASSLGQGHYGYTF | TGTGCCAGCAGCTTGGGACAGGGACACTATGGCTACACCTTC
- | TRBJ2-1 | TRBV6-6 | - | CASSYKASPNNEQFF | TGTGCCAGCAGTTACAAGGCTAGCCCTAACAATGAGCAGTTCTTC
- | TRBJ1-1 | TRBV30 | TRBD1 | CAWSVLRGRTEAFF | TGTGCCTGGAGTGTACTTAGGGGGCGGACTGAAGCTTTCTTT
- | TRBJ1-2 | TRBV6-5 | - | CASSYSRNGYNYGYTF | TGTGCCAGCAGTTACTCGAGGAACGGGTATAACTATGGCTACACCTTC
- | TRBJ2-7 | TRBV6-1 | - | CASRDTHYEQYF | TGTGCCAGCAGGGACACACATTACGAGCAGTACTTC
few | TRBJ2-1 | TRBV7-3 | - | CASSLISSVNEQFF | TGTGCCAGCAGCTTAATTTCTAGTGTAAATGAGCAGTTCTTC
- | TRBJ1-2 | TRBV7-9 | - | CASSLTLTAGHGYTF | TGTGCCAGCAGCTTGACACTGACAGCTGGTCATGGCTACACCTTC
- | TRBJ2-3 | TRBV10-3 | TRBD1 | CAISGQTGTGSDTQYF | TGTGCCATCAGTGGGCAAACCGGGACAGGGTCAGATACGCAGTATTTT
- | TRBJ1-1 | TRBV9 | - | CASSVGIWNTEAFF | TGTGCCAGCAGCGTAGGTATATGGAACACTGAAGCTTTCTTT
- | TRBJ2-5 | TRBV11-2 | TRBD2 | CASSSRLAGGVRETQYF | TGTGCCAGCAGCTCTAGACTAGCGGGAGGCGTAAGAGAGACCCAGTACTTC
- | TRBJ1-2 | TRBV23-1 | TRBD1 | CASSRPGQPTGYGYTF | TGCGCCAGCAGTCGCCCGGGACAGCCCACGGGCTATGGCTACACCTTC
- | TRBJ2-6 | TRBV5-1 | - | CASSLRSGANVLTF | TGCGCCAGCAGCTTACGGTCTGGGGCCAACGTCCTGACTTTC
- | TRBJ1-1 | TRBV7-9 | - | CSSSSRTEAFF | TGTTCCAGCAGCTCCCGCACTGAAGCTTTCTTT
few | TRBJ2-7 | TRBV18 | - | CASSPRGYGGGDEQYF | TGTGCCAGCTCACCGAGGGGTTATGGGGGAGGCGACGAGCAGTACTTC
- | TRBJ1-2 | TRBV7-9 | - | CASSLGESGDIDYGYTF | TGTGCCAGCAGCTTAGGAGAGTCAGGGGACATTGACTATGGCTACACCTTC
- | TRBJ1-4 | TRBV5-1 | - | CASSSGAEGLQEKLFF | TGCGCCAGCAGCTCCGGTGCGGAGGGACTTCAGGAAAAACTGTTTTTT
few | TRBJ1-1 | TRBV27 | - | CASSRQESGTEAFF | TGTGCCAGCAGTCGACAGGAGTCTGGAACTGAAGCTTTCTTT
- | TRBJ2-5 | TRBV7-3 | - | CASSPTGTQETQYF | TGTGCCAGCAGCCCGACCGGGACACAAGAGACCCAGTACTTC
- | TRBJ1-1 | TRBV19 | TRBD1 | CASRDSGQGAWPEAFF | TGTGCCAGTAGAGACTCTGGACAGGGGGCATGGCCTGAAGCTTTCTTT
- | TRBJ2-7 | TRBV7-9 | - | CASSSDRTKYEQYF | TGTGCCAGCAGCTCGGACAGAACTAAATACGAGCAGTACTTC
- | TRBJ1-2 | TRBV4-3 | - | CASSQDAGSYGYTF | TGCGCCAGCAGCCAAGATGCGGGTTCCTATGGCTACACCTTC
- | TRBJ2-1 | TRBV15 | TRBD2 | CATSRATSGYNEQFF | TGTGCCACCAGCAGAGCAACTAGCGGATACAATGAGCAGTTCTTC
few | TRBJ2-1 | TRBV5-1 | TRBD1 | CASSLGQGANNEQFF | TGCGCCAGCAGCTTGGGACAGGGGGCTAATAATGAGCAGTTCTTC
- | TRBJ1-3 | TRBV7-2 | - | CASSPPVVGADGNTIYF | TGTGCCAGCAGCCCCCCGGTTGTGGGCGCAGACGGAAACACCATATATTTT
- | TRBJ1-1 | TRBV10-3 | - | CAISSRVGMNTEAFF | TGTGCCATCAGTTCCAGGGTAGGGATGAACACTGAAGCTTTCTTT
- | TRBJ2-7 | TRBV6-6 | TRBD2 | CASSRSSGSSEQYF | TGTGCCAGCAGTAGATCTAGCGGGAGTAGCGAGCAGTACTTC
- | TRBJ1-2 | TRBV19 | TRBD1 | CASSPTQGAKGYTF | TGTGCCAGTAGCCCGACGCAGGGGGCGAAGGGCTACACCTTC
- | TRBJ2-1 | TRBV6-4 | TRBD2 | CASRAGTSLYNEQFF | TGTGCCAGCAGAGCCGGGACTAGCCTCTACAATGAGCAGTTCTTC
- | TRBJ2-3 | TRBV5-4 | - | CASTLEPGVTDTQYF | TGTGCCAGCACCCTGGAACCGGGGGTCACAGATACGCAGTATTTT
- | TRBJ2-7 | TRBV11-3 | - | CASSLGGTYEQYF | TGTGCCAGCAGCCTCGGGGGTACCTACGAGCAGTACTTC
few | TRBJ1-1 | TRBV7-6 | - | CASSNQGRTEAFF | TGTGCCAGCAGCAACCAGGGGCGCACTGAAGCTTTCTTT
- | TRBJ1-4 | TRBV4-3 | - | CASSQEGGATNEKLFF | TGCGCCAGCAGCCAAGAAGGGGGGGCAACTAATGAAAAACTGTTTTTT
- | TRBJ2-5 | TRBV4-3 | TRBD2 | CASSLTSGVETQYF | TGCGCCAGCAGCCTGACTAGCGGGGTGGAGACCCAGTACTTC
few | TRBJ1-2 | TRBV5-1 | TRBD1 | CASSHGQGYGYTF | TGCGCCAGCAGCCACGGACAGGGATATGGCTACACCTTC
few | TRBJ2-4 | TRBV28 | TRBD2 | CASSARLAGKKNIQYF | TGTGCCAGCAGTGCCAGACTAGCGGGAAAAAAAAACATTCAGTACTTC
- | TRBJ2-3 | TRBV19 | TRBD1 | CASQKDRGTDTQYF | TGTGCCAGTCAAAAAGACAGGGGTACAGATACGCAGTATTTT
- | TRBJ1-5 | TRBV2 | TRBD1 | CASSTDRVRGQPQHF | TGTGCCAGCAGTACCGACAGGGTGAGGGGTCAGCCCCAGCATTTT
once | TRBJ2-7 | TRBV5-1 | - | CASSLEARGEQYF | TGCGCCAGCAGCTTGGAAGCCAGGGGCGAGCAGTACTTC
- | TRBJ1-5 | TRBV19 | - | CASSRRVEQPQHF | TGTGCCAGTAGTCGGCGGGTGGAGCAGCCCCAGCATTTT
- | TRBJ1-1 | TRBV21-1 | - | CASSIQGAVTEAFF | TGTGCCAGCAGCATCCAGGGGGCGGTAACTGAAGCTTTCTTT